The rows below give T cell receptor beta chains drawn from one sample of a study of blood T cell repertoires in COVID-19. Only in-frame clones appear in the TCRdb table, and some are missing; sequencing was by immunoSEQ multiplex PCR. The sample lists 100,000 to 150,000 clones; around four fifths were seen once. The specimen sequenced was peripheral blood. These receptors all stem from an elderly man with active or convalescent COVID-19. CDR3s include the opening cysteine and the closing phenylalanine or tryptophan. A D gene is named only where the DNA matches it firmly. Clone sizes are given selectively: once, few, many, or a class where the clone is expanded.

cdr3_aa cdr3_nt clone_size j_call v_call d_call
CASSFQNSYEQYF TGTGCCAGCAGTTTTCAGAACTCCTACGAGCAGTACTTC - TRBJ2-7 TRBV12-3/TRBV12-4 -
CASKSGTGRFLDTEAFF TGTGCCAGTAAGTCCGGGACAGGGCGGTTCTTGGACACTGAAGCTTTCTTT - TRBJ1-1 TRBV19 TRBD1
CASIPTQTGTQYF TGTGCCAGCATCCCCACTCAAACGGGGACCCAGTACTTC - TRBJ2-5 TRBV2 -
CASSLAEGTSKTYEQYF TGTGCCAGCAGCTTAGCGGAGGGGACTTCCAAAACCTACGAGCAGTACTTC - TRBJ2-7 TRBV11-1 -
CAWRDRGGVGNYEQYF TGTGCCTGGAGGGACAGAGGGGGAGTGGGGAACTACGAGCAGTACTTC - TRBJ2-7 TRBV30 -
CASTTSGGAADTQYF TGTGCCAGCACCACTAGCGGGGGGGCCGCAGATACGCAGTATTTT few TRBJ2-3 TRBV2 TRBD2
CAGFQGLDSNQPQHF TGTGCCGGTTTCCAGGGACTCGATAGCAATCAGCCCCAGCATTTT few TRBJ1-5 TRBV21-1 -
CASSPRGETQYF TGTGCCAGTAGTCCCCGGGGGGAGACCCAGTACTTC - TRBJ2-5 TRBV6-5 -
CASSPSGGEFYEQYF TGTGCCAGCAGCCCCAGCGGGGGGGAATTTTACGAGCAGTACTTC once TRBJ2-7 TRBV7-2 TRBD2
CASSPGTSGGAADTQYF TGTGCCAGCAGTCCCGGGACTAGCGGGGGGGCCGCAGATACGCAGTATTTT - TRBJ2-3 TRBV6-4 TRBD2
CASSVSLIDTDTQYF TGTGCCAGCAGCGTGAGTCTCATTGACACAGATACGCAGTATTTT - TRBJ2-3 TRBV9 -
CACLAGGSQETQYF TGTGCCTGTCTAGCGGGGGGCTCCCAAGAGACCCAGTACTTC - TRBJ2-5 TRBV30 TRBD2
CASSLRQGAEAFF TGCGCCAGCAGCTTGAGGCAGGGGGCTGAAGCTTTCTTT - TRBJ1-1 TRBV5-1 TRBD1
CASNGDRLRTEAFF TGTGCCAGCAACGGTGACAGGCTCAGGACTGAAGCTTTCTTT few TRBJ1-1 TRBV28 -
CASSPDGQGFAQGSRDTQYF TGCGCCAGCAGCCCAGACGGACAGGGATTTGCACAGGGGAGCAGGGATACGCAGTATTTT - TRBJ2-3 TRBV4-1 TRBD1
CASSSLDRVPYEQYF TGTGCCAGCAGCTCTCTCGACAGGGTTCCCTACGAGCAGTACTTC - TRBJ2-7 TRBV5-6 TRBD1
CASSQGLAPTEAFF TGCGCCAGCAGCCAAGGGCTGGCTCCCACTGAAGCTTTCTTT - TRBJ1-1 TRBV4-1 -
CASSPSGGYSGNTIYF TGTGCCAGCAGCCCGTCGGGAGGGTACTCTGGAAACACCATATATTTT once TRBJ1-3 TRBV16 -
CSVLALGVAGPTSTDTQYF TGCAGCGTTCTCGCCCTCGGGGTAGCGGGGCCAACTAGCACAGATACGCAGTATTTT - TRBJ2-3 TRBV29-1 TRBD2
CASSQAGGRGEAFF TGTGCCAGCAGCCAAGCGGGGGGGCGGGGGGAAGCTTTCTTT - TRBJ1-1 TRBV3-1/TRBV3-2 -
CASSQVSGISYNEQFF TGCGCCAGCAGCCAAGTGTCGGGAATCTCCTACAATGAGCAGTTCTTC - TRBJ2-1 TRBV4-1 -
CASSPGTGYGYTF TGTGCCAGCAGTCCTGGGACAGGCTATGGCTACACCTTC - TRBJ1-2 TRBV12-3/TRBV12-4 TRBD1
CASSLSGANVLTF TGTGCCAGCAGTCTCTCTGGGGCCAACGTCCTGACTTTC - TRBJ2-6 TRBV27 -
CASSLRGSTDTQYF TGTGCCAGCAGTTTAAGGGGAAGCACAGATACGCAGTATTTT - TRBJ2-3 TRBV28 -
CASSQDRGWGYTF TGCGCCAGCAGCCAAGACAGGGGTTGGGGCTACACCTTC - TRBJ1-2 TRBV4-1 -
CASSLGAQGKEQFF TGTGCCAGCAGCTTGGGGGCGCAGGGAAAGGAGCAGTTCTTC - TRBJ2-1 TRBV5-4 -
CASSDLVERTSGHTDTQYF TGTGCCAGCAGTGATTTGGTGGAGAGGACTAGCGGACACACAGATACGCAGTATTTT - TRBJ2-3 TRBV6-4 TRBD2
CASSLLAGGNNEQFF TGTGCCAGCAGTTTGCTAGCGGGGGGTAACAATGAGCAGTTCTTC - TRBJ2-1 TRBV28 TRBD2
CAIKQGSSYGYTF TGTGCCATTAAACAGGGGTCCTCCTATGGCTACACCTTC - TRBJ1-2 TRBV10-3 TRBD1
CASSAHTGGSETQYF TGTGCCAGTAGTGCGCACACAGGGGGCAGCGAGACCCAGTACTTC - TRBJ2-5 TRBV19 TRBD1
CASSEVGTAAQPQHF TGTGCCAGCAGTGAAGTTGGGACAGCGGCTCAGCCCCAGCATTTT - TRBJ1-5 TRBV2 TRBD1
CASSPSYGTGELFF TGTGCCAGCAGCCCCTCATACGGTACCGGGGAGCTGTTTTTT - TRBJ2-2 TRBV3-1/TRBV3-2 -
CASSSPGGGVTDTQYF TGTGCCAGCAGTTCCCCAGGCGGGGGGGTAACAGATACGCAGTATTTT - TRBJ2-3 TRBV28 TRBD2
CASSEGQGFTYEQYF TGTGCCAGCAGCGAGGGACAGGGGTTTACCTACGAGCAGTACTTC - TRBJ2-7 TRBV9 TRBD1
CASSNSEGGNQPQHF TGTGCCAGCTCTAATTCGGAGGGCGGCAATCAGCCCCAGCATTTT - TRBJ1-5 TRBV18 -
CASSRDSSSGNTIYF TGTGCCAGCAGTCGGGACAGCAGCTCTGGAAACACCATATATTTT - TRBJ1-3 TRBV6-4 TRBD1